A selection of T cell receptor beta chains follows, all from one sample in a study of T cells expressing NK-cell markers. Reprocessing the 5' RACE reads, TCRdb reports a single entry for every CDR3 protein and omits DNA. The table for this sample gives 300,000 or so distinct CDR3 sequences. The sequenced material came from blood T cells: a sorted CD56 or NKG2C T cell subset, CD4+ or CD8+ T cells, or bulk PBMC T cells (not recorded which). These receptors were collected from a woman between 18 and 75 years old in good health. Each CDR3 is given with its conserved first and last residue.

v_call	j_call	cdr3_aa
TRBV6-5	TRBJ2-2	CASSYRIGTGELFF
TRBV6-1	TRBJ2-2	CASLGLAGSGELFF
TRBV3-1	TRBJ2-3	CASSPAGDLSGTQYF
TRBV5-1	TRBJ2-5	CASSTTGRGETQYF
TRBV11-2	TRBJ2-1	CAGSLDTGTNNEQFF
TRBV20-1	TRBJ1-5	CSARKVSGNQPQHF
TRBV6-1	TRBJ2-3	CASTRGRSTDTQYF
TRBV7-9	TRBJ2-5	CASEGTWGETQYF
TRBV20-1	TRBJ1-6	CSAHAGLGNSPLHF
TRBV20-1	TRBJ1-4	CSARQGTANEKLFF
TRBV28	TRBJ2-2	CASSFGGTNTGELFF
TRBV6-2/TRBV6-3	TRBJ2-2	CASSSTGPFVWELFF
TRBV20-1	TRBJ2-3	CSATALSGRPLADTQYF
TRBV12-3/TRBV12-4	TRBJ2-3	CASSLRGAGTDTQYF
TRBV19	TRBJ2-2	CASSIWGDTGELFF
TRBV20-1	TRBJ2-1	CSARLAGGYNEQFF
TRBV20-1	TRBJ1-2	CSAPKQGQNGYTF
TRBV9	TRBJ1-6	CASSVEDMGGSPLHF
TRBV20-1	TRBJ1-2	CSAPRAGAPLGYTF
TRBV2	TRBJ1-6	CASSEAPGARNSPLHF
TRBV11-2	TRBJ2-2	CASSLQWGGNTGELFF
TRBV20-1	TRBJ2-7	CSGVGGPTYEQYF
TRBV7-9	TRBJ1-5	CASSFWDGGGPQHF
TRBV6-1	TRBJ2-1	CASRSGSHNEQFF
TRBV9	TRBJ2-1	CASSTRPGASGSYEQFF
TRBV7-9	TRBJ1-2	CASSLTRTPANYGYTF
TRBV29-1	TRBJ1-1	CSVEYGWNTEAFF
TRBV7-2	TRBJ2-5	CASSRGQTETQYF
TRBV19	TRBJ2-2	CASKGVGARTGELFF
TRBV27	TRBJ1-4	CASTSGNEKLFF
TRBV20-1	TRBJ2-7	CSARDLSTYEQYF
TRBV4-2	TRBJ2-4	CASSHDRSGWGNIQYF
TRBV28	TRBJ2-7	CASSFFGTGFYEQYF
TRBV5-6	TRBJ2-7	CASSLGRVEEQYF
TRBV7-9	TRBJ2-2	CASSPHQNTGELFF
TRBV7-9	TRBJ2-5	CASSLPQGVETQYF
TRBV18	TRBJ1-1	CASSPPGQHTEAFF
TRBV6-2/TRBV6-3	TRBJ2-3	CASNPPGTGEGADTQYF
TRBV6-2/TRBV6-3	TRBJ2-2	CASSLVGGDTGELFF
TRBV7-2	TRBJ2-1	CASSLGAGTYNEQFF
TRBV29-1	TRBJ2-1	CSVASGDNEQFF
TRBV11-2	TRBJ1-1	CASSLTAIGAEAFF
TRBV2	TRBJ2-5	CASSETTVQETQYF
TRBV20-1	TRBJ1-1	CSARRGQKKTEAFF
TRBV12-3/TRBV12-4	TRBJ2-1	CASSPITGTSGRNNEQFF
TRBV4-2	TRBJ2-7	CASSQHGTGVGEQYF
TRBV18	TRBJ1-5	CASSRDREGPQHF
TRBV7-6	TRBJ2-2	CASNPQGAKTGELFF
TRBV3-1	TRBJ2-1	CASSPSDRVKNNEQFF
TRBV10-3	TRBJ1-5	CAISEYSSNQPQHF
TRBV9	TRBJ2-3	CASSRTSVGTQYF
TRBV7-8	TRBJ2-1	CASSFVGQGRSGEQFF
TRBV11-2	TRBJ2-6	CASSITGAGANVLTF